This TCR beta chain was profiled in a study of blood T cell repertoires in COVID-19. About the research overall: Samples taken during acute and convalescent COVID-19 were collected in the United States, Italy and Spain. Nucleic acid was either cDNA or gDNA, and it came from T cells, B-cell-depleted T cells, or PBMCs.

Original processing notes: Reference gene primers were amplified, and this amplification served to estimate nucleated cell counts. The assay was immunoSEQ multiplex PCR, and TCRdb's table has in-frame clones only and misses some. The V and J calls and clone size come from that table; D and trimming were worked out from the DNA. The sample has 350,000 to 500,000 clones, approximately 90% seen once. Losses at the gene ends were 3 bases for V and 0 bases for J; bases not matched to a gene: 2. Looked up from germline, CDR1 is SGHRS and CDR2 is YFSETQ. This CDR3 spans 14 amino acids. The chain couples TRBV5-1 to TRBJ1-2, with 7 bases that match TRBD1. This TCR was recovered from a man between 18 and 35 years old with COVID-19, enrolled during active disease. Specimen: peripheral blood. CDR3 nucleotides: TGCGCCAGCAGCTGGGGACAGTCTAACTATGGCTACACCTTC. This translates into CASSWGQSNYGYTF.